These 3 T cell receptor beta chains share one sample of origin, sequenced in a study of vaccination effects on CD4 cells after COVID-19. Using immunoSEQ multiplex PCR, the repertoire was profiled, and TCRdb retains in-frame clones only, with some absent. The sample consists of fewer than 40,000 clones, about 73% of them appearing once. For these receptors, no antigen is known. Following 10 days of culture, CD4+ T cells were isolated. The material was CD4+ T cells from PBMCs cultured without peptide, obtained before COVID-19 vaccination. All receptors come from a human donor who received a COVID-19 vaccine.

The rearrangement uses TRBV2 and TRBJ1-1, with no clear D. This CDR3 has 14 residues. In germline, CDR1 is SNHLY, CDR2 FYNNEI. The ends were cut back, 7 bases at V and 2 bases at J, with 14 bases in the middle. The CDR3 DNA reads TGTGCCAGCACTACCACATCACGTAACACTGAAGCTTTCTTT. Translating it yields CASTTTSRNTEAFF.

V and J are TRBV13 and TRBJ1-2; D is unresolved. The germline V and J ends were trimmed by 1 base and 5 bases, with 17 bases remaining between them. The CDR3 covers 16 residues. In germline, CDR1 is PRHDT, CDR2 FYEKMQ (reference sequence). CDR3 sequence: CASSLVRRGLRYGYTF. The DNA for the CDR3 is TGTGCCAGCAGCTTAGTCCGGCGGGGTCTTAGGTATGGCTACACCTTC.

The chain employs TRBV5-6 and TRBJ2-7; no clear D gene. Germline lookup yields CDR1 SGHDT and CDR2 YYEEEE. The CDR3 is 11 residues long. The germline V and J ends were trimmed by 2 bases and 2 bases, with 2 bases remaining between them. The CDR3 nucleotides are TGTGCCAGCAGCTTAACCTACGAGCAGTACTTC. This translates into CASSLTYEQYF.